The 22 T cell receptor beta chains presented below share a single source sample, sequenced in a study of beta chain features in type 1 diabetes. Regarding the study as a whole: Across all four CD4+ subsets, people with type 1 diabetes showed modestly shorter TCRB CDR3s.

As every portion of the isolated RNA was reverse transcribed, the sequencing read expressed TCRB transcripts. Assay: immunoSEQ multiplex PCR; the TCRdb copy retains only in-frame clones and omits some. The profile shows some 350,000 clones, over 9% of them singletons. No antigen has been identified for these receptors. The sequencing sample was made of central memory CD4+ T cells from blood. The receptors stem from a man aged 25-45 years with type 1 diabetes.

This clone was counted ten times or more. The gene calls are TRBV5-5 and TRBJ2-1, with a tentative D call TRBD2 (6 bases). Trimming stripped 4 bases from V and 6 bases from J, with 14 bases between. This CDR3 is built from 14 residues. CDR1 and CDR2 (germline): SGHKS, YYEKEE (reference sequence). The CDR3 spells CASSRGSSGNEQFF. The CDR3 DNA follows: TGTGCCAGCAGCCGGGGGTCATCCGGCAATGAGCAGTTCTTC.

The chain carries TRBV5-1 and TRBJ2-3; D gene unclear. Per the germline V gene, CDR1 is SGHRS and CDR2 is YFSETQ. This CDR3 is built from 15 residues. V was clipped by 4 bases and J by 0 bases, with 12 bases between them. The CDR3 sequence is CASSLQQTSTDTQYF. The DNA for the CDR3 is TGCGCCAGCAGCCTACAGCAAACTAGCACAGATACGCAGTATTTT. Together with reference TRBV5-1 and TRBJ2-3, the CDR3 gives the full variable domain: KAGVTQTPRYLIKTRGQQVTLSCSPISGHRSVSWYQQTPGQGLQFLFEYFSETQRNKGNFPGRFSGRQFSNSRSEMNVSTLELGDSALYLCASSLQQTSTDTQYFGPGTRLTVL.

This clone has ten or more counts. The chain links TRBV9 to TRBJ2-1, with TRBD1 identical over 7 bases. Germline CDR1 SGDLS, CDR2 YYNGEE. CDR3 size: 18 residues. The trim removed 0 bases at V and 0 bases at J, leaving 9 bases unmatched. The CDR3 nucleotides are TGTGCCAGCAGCGTAGGAATACTGGGACAGTACTCCTACAATGAGCAGTTCTTC. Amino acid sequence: CASSVGILGQYSYNEQFF.

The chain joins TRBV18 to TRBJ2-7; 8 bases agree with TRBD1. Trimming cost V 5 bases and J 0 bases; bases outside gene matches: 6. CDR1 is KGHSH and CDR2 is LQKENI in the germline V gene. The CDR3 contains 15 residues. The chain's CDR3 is CASSSKTGGSYEQYF. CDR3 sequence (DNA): TGTGCCAGCTCATCGAAAACAGGGGGCTCCTACGAGCAGTACTTC.

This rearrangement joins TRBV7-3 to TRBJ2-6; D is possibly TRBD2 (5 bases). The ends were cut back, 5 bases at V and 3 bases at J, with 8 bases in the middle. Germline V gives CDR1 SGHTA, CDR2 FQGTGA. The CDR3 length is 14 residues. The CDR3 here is CASSRGVGANVLTF. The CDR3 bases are TGTGCCAGCAGCCGGGGAGTTGGGGCCAACGTCCTGACTTTC.

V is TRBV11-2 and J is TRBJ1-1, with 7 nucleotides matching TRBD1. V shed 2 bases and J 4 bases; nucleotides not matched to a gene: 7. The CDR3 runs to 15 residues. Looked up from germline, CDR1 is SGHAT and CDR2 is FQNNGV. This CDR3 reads CASSLRQGETTEAFF. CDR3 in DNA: TGTGCCAGCAGCTTAAGGCAGGGGGAGACCACTGAAGCTTTCTTT.

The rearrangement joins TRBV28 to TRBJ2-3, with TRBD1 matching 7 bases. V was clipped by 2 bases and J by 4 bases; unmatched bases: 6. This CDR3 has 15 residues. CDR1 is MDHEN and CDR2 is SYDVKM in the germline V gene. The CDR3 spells CASSLTGVLADTQYF. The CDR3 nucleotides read TGTGCCAGCAGTTTAACAGGGGTCCTTGCAGATACGCAGTATTTT.

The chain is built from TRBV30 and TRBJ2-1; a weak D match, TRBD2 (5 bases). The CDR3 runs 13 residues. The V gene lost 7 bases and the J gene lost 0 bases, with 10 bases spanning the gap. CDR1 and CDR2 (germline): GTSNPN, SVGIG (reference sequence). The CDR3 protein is CAYRRGSYNEQFF. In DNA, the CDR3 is TGTGCCTACCGACGGGGCTCCTACAATGAGCAGTTCTTC.

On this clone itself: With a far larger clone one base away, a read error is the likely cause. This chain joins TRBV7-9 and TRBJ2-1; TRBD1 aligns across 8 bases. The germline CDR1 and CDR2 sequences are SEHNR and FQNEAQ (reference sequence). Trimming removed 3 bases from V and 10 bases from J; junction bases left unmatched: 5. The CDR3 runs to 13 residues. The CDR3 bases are TGTGCCAGCAGCTTGGACAGGGACGGCGAGCAGTTCTTC. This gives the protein CASSLDRDGEQFF.

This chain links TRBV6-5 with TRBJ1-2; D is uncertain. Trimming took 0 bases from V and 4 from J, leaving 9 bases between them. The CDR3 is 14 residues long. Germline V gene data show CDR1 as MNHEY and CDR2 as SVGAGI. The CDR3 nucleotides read TGTGCCAGCAGTTACTCCTCCGGGATCTATGGCTACACCTTC. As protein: CASSYSSGIYGYTF.

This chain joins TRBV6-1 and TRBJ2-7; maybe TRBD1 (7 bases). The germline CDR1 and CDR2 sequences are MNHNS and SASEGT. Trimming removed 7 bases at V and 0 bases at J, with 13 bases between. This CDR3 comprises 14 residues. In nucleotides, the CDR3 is TGTGCCAGCACCGCGGGGACAGCCTCCTACGAGCAGTACTTC. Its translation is CASTAGTASYEQYF.

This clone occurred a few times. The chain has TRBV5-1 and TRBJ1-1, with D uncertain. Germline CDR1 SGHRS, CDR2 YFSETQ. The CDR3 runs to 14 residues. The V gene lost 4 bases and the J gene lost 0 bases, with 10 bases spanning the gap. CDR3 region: CASSPRDVNTEAFF. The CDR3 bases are TGCGCCAGCAGCCCCCGGGATGTGAACACTGAAGCTTTCTTT.

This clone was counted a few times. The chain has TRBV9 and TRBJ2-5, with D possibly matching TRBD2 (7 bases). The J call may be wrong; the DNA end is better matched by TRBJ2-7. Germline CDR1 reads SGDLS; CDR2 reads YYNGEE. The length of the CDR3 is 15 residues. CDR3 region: CASGPWGGGSYEQYF. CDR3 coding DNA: TGTGCCAGCGGGCCCTGGGGAGGGGGATCCTACGAGCAGTACTTC.

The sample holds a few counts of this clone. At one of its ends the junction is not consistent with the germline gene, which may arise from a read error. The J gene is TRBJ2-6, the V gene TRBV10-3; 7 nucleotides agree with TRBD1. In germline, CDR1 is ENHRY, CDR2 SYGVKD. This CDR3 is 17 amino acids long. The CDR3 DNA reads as TGTGCCAGCAGTCCACCGGGACAGTTACCTGGGGCCAACGTCCTGACTTTC. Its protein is CASSPPGQLPGANVLTF.

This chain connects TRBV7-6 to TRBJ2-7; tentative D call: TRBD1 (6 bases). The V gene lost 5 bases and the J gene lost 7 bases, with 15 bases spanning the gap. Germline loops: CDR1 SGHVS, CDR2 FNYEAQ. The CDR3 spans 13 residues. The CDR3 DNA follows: TGTGCCAGCAGCCAAACAGGGTCGGAGGAGCAGTACTTC. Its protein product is CASSQTGSEEQYF.

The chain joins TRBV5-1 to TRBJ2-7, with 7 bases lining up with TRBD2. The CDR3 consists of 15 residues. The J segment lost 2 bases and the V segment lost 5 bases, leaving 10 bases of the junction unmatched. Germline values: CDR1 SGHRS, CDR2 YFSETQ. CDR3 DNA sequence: TGCGCCAGCAGTTTGTCGGCGGGAGCTACCTACGAGCAGTACTTC. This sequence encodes CASSLSAGATYEQYF.

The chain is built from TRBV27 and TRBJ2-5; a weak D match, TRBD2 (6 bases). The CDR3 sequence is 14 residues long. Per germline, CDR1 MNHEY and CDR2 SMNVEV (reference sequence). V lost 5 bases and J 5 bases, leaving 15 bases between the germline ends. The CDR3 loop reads CASSTAGGLETQYF. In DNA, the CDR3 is TGTGCCAGCAGTACAGCGGGTGGTTTGGAGACCCAGTACTTC.

The CDR3: CASRQDRNTEAFF. CDR3 coding DNA: TGTGCCAGCAGGCAGGACAGAAACACTGAAGCTTTCTTT. The rearrangement joins TRBV10-3 to TRBJ1-1; TRBD1 is a possible D gene (6 bases). The CDR3 length is 13 residues. Germline lookup yields CDR1 ENHRY and CDR2 SYGVKD. Trimming left V 10 bases short and J 2 bases short, with 14 bases between.

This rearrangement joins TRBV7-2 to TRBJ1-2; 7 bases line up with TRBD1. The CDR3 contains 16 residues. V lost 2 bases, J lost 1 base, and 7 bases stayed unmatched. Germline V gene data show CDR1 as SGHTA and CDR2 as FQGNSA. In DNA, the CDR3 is TGTGCCAGCAGCTTACGGGGAGGGGGCTTTAACTATGGCTACACCTTC. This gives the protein CASSLRGGGFNYGYTF.

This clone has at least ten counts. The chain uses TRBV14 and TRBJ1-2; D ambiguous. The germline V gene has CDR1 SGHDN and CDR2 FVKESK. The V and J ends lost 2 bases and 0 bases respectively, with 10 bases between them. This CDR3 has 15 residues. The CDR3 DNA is TGTGCCAGCAGCCAACACACCGGGACTAACTATGGCTACACCTTC. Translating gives CASSQHTGTNYGYTF. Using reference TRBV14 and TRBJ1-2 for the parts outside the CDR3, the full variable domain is EAGVTQFPSHSVIEKGQTVTLRCDPISGHDNLYWYRRVMGKEIKFLLHFVKESKQDESGMPNNRFLAERTGGTYSTLKVQPAELEDSGVYFCASSQHTGTNYGYTFGSGTRLTVV.

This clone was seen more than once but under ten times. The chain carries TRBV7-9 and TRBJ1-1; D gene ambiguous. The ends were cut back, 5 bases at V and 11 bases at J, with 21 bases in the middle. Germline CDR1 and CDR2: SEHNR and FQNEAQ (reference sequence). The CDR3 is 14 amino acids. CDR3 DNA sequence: TGTGCCAGCAGCGAGATAGGACGTCAGATAGTGGCTTTCTTT. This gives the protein CASSEIGRQIVAFF.

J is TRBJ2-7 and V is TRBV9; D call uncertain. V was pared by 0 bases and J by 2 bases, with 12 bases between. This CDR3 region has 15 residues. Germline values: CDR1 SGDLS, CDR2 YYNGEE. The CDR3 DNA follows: TGTGCCAGCAGCGTAGAGGCAGTCGGCGCCTACGAGCAGTACTTC. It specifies CASSVEAVGAYEQYF. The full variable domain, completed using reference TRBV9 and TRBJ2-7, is DSGVTQTPKHLITATGQRVTLRCSPRSGDLSVYWYQQSLDQGLQFLIQYYNGEERAKGNILERFSAQQFPDLHSELNLSSLELGDSALYFCASSVEAVGAYEQYFGPGTRLTVT.